The 27 T cell receptor beta chains below all came from one sample that was sequenced in a study of blood T cells in healthy people across ages. Combining a sample-barcoded 5' primer with a J-beta primer mix, a second PCR ran for roughly 7 to 11 cycles. Via MiXCR, TCRdb re-called the 5' RACE reads, giving one row per CDR3 protein. The sample holds 1.5 million to 2 million distinct CDR3 sequences, about 30% seen once. Source material: blood. The receptors here all came from a woman in her twenties or thirties in good health.

The chain has TRBV4-1 and TRBJ2-7, with TRBD2 identical over 8 bases. The ends lost 4 bases at V and 0 bases at J; junction bases unmatched: 8. Germline V gives CDR1 MGHRA, CDR2 YSYEKL. This CDR3 is 16 amino acids long. In DNA, the CDR3 is TGCGCCAGCAGCCCCGGCTCTAGCGGGCTCTCCTACGAGCAGTACTTC. Its protein product is CASSPGSSGLSYEQYF.

This clonotype came up once. This chain uses TRBV27 with TRBJ1-1; TRBD1 matches at 7 bases. The CDR3 totals 15 residues. Trimming took 5 bases from V and 7 from J; bases not matched to a gene: 13. Germline CDR1 reads MNHEY; CDR2 reads SMNVEV (reference sequence). The CDR3 loop reads CASSPSGGLLGEAFF. As DNA, the CDR3 is TGTGCCAGCAGTCCCTCAGGGGGTCTATTGGGTGAAGCTTTCTTT.

The CDR3 region is CANTSGGADEQFF. In DNA, the CDR3 is TGTGCCAACACTAGCGGGGGGGCCGATGAGCAGTTCTTC. The V call is TRBV2, the J call TRBJ2-1; 13 bases match TRBD2. CDR1 and CDR2 (germline): SNHLY, FYNNEI. V lost 10 bases, J lost 8 bases, and 5 bases stayed unmatched. The CDR3 loop spans 13 amino acids.

This chain uses TRBV5-1 with TRBJ2-5; D may correspond to TRBD1 or TRBD2 (5 bases each). The CDR3 runs 16 residues. V shed 4 bases and J shed 2 bases, with 18 bases lying between them. Germline values: CDR1 SGHRS, CDR2 YFSETQ. CDR3 amino acids: CASSPGRSSGQETQYF. The CDR3 DNA sequence: TGCGCCAGCAGCCCAGGGCGGAGCTCGGGGCAAGAGACCCAGTACTTC.

Here the CDR3 DNA reads TGTGCCAGCCTGGGACTAGCGGGGGACAATGAGCAGTTCTTC. Protein sequence: CASLGLAGDNEQFF. The gene calls are TRBV2 and TRBJ2-1; 14 nucleotides line up with TRBD2. The CDR3 is made up of 14 amino acids. Germline-derived CDR1 and CDR2 are SNHLY and FYNNEI. V was pared by 8 bases and J by 5 bases, with 2 bases of the junction left unmatched.

This chain joins TRBV6-6 and TRBJ1-2; 12 positions agree with TRBD1. Germline V CDR1 and CDR2: MNHNY, SVGAGI (reference sequence). The CDR3 has 16 amino acids. V dropped 2 bases and J dropped 4; count of bases not matched to a gene: 5. DNA of the CDR3: TGTGCCAGCAGTTACGGGGACAGGGGGCCGACCTATGGCTACACCTTC. Its protein product is CASSYGDRGPTYGYTF.

The chain combines TRBV20-1 with TRBJ1-6; D might be TRBD1 (5 bases). CDR1 is DFQATT and CDR2 is SNEGSKA in the germline V gene (reference sequence). The CDR3 covers 15 residues. The ends were cut back, 0 bases at V and 7 bases at J, with 13 bases in the middle. CDR3 region: CSARDWGSGNSPLHF. The CDR3 region has the DNA TGCAGTGCTAGAGATTGGGGCTCCGGGAATTCACCCCTCCACTTT.

In this sample, this clonotype turned up once. V usage is TRBV12-3 or TRBV12-4 and J usage is TRBJ2-2; 7 bases align to TRBD1. The junction had 9 bases not matched to a gene; V was cut back by 7 bases and J by 7 bases. This CDR3 comprises 14 residues. The CDR3 bases are TGTGCCAGCAACTTACAGGGGATTCGCGGGGAGCTGTTTTTT. Protein: CASNLQGIRGELFF.

The chain combines TRBV6-6 with TRBJ1-6; 8 bases are shared with TRBD1. The J segment lost 9 bases and the V segment lost 5 bases, leaving 12 bases of the junction unmatched. Germline CDR1 MNHNY, CDR2 SVGAGI (reference sequence). CDR3 length equals 16 residues. The CDR3 reads CASSQEAGGVGSPLHF. DNA of the CDR3: TGTGCCAGCAGTCAGGAGGCAGGGGGCGTTGGTTCACCCCTCCACTTT.

This clonotype was counted between two and nine times. The rearrangement uses TRBV7-2 and TRBJ1-5, with D hard to call. Trimming removed 2 bases at V and 6 bases at J, with 17 bases between. The CDR3 contains 16 residues. Germline-derived CDR1 and CDR2 are SGHTA and FQGNSA. The CDR3 here is CASSLNVVTISQPQHF. As DNA, the CDR3 is TGTGCCAGCAGCTTAAACGTAGTCACCATTTCTCAGCCCCAGCATTTT.

This clonotype was picked up many times. The gene calls are TRBV19 and TRBJ2-5; a possible D gene is TRBD2 (6 bases). Per the germline V gene, CDR1 is LNHDA and CDR2 is SQIVND (reference sequence). V was pared by 7 bases and J by 4 bases, with 13 bases between. There are 13 residues in the CDR3. The CDR3 here is CASKEGSRETQYF. CDR3 in DNA: TGTGCCAGTAAGGAGGGATCGAGAGAGACCCAGTACTTC. The whole variable domain, remainder taken from reference TRBV19 and TRBJ2-5, is DGGITQSPKYLFRKEGQNVTLSCEQNLNHDAMYWYRQDPGQGLRLIYYSQIVNDFQKGDIAEGYSVSREKKESFPLTVTSAQKNPTAFYLCASKEGSRETQYFGPGTRLLVL.

This clonotype was found many times. This rearrangement joins TRBV5-1 to TRBJ2-1; 7 bases line up with TRBD2. V shed 3 bases and J 0 bases; nucleotides not matched to a gene: 6. CDR1 is SGHRS and CDR2 is YFSETQ in the germline V gene. The CDR3 contains 16 residues. The CDR3 is CASSSSGASSYNEQFF. The CDR3 bases are TGCGCCAGCAGCTCCAGCGGGGCTAGCTCCTACAATGAGCAGTTCTTC.

Ten or more counts support this clonotype. The V gene is TRBV28, the J gene TRBJ2-7; 7 bases line up with TRBD1. V lost 5 bases to trimming and J lost 1 base; unmatched junction nucleotides: 8. CDR3 length equals 15 residues. Germline-derived CDR1 and CDR2 are MDHEN and SYDVKM. The CDR3 loop is CASSPKGAGSYEQYF. The CDR3 coding sequence is TGTGCCAGCAGTCCGAAGGGGGCAGGTTCCTACGAGCAGTACTTC.

The chain is built from TRBV20-1 and TRBJ2-7, with a tentative D call TRBD1 (6 bases). The CDR3 has 14 amino acids. Germline V CDR1 and CDR2: DFQATT, SNEGSKA (reference sequence). V dropped 5 bases and J dropped 3 bases, with 17 bases sitting between them. The CDR3 nucleotides read TGCAGTGCTGGGGCCCCAGGGGCGATCTACGAGCAGTACTTC. Its protein product is CSAGAPGAIYEQYF.

This clonotype was found once. The V gene is TRBV5-1, the J gene TRBJ2-1, with 9 positions matching TRBD1. V was clipped by 4 bases and J by 3 bases; unmatched bases: 11. Germline values: CDR1 SGHRS, CDR2 YFSETQ. The CDR3 runs 17 residues. The DNA of the CDR3 is TGCGCCAGCAGCGTAGGACAGGGGTTCGGCATCTACAATGAGCAGTTCTTC. Protein product: CASSVGQGFGIYNEQFF.

The chain recombines TRBV19 with TRBJ2-1; a possible D gene is TRBD2 (6 bases). The V and J ends lost 3 bases and 10 bases respectively, with 19 bases between them. Germline CDR1 LNHDA, CDR2 SQIVND (reference sequence). This CDR3 comprises 15 residues. CDR3 coding DNA: TGTGCCAGTAGTATCGCGGCTAGCGAGGGCACCGAGCAGTTCTTC. As protein: CASSIAASEGTEQFF.

V is TRBV7-2 and J is TRBJ2-1; 10 bases are a match to TRBD2. CDR1 is SGHTA and CDR2 is FQGNSA in the germline V gene. V was clipped by 5 bases and J by 6 bases; unmatched bases: 10. The CDR3 sequence is 16 residues long. The CDR3 DNA reads TGTGCCAGCAGCGCCATAGCGGGAGGACCCATCAATGAGCAGTTCTTC. It translates to CASSAIAGGPINEQFF. Based on the CDR3 plus reference TRBV7-2 and TRBJ2-1, the full variable domain is GAGVSQSPSNKVTEKGKDVELRCDPISGHTALYWYRQSLGQGLEFLIYFQGNSAPDKSGLPSDRFSAERTGGSVSTLTIQRTQQEDSAVYLCASSAIAGGPINEQFFGPGTRLTVL.

At least ten counts were recorded for this clonotype. V and J are TRBV29-1 and TRBJ1-2; D ambiguous. Germline lookup yields CDR1 SQVTM and CDR2 ANQGSEA. The CDR3 is 10 amino acids. V was trimmed by 4 bases and J by 11 bases, leaving 11 bases between them. In DNA form, the CDR3 reads TGCAGCGTTGGGGAGGGAGCGTACACCTTC. This codes for CSVGEGAYTF. The variable domain in full, with the rest retrieved from reference TRBV29-1 and TRBJ1-2, is SAVISQKPSRDICQRGTSLTIQCQVDSQVTMMFWYRQQPGQSLTLIATANQGSEATYESGFVIDKFPISRPNLTFSTLTVSNMSPEDSSIYLCSVGEGAYTFGSGTRLTVV.

The chain uses TRBV2 and TRBJ2-7; TRBD1 or TRBD2 may be the D gene (5 bases each). CDR3 size: 13 residues. Germline V lookup: CDR1 SNHLY, CDR2 FYNNEI. Trimming removed 5 bases from V and 7 bases from J, with 15 bases in between. CDR3 loop: CASSRDLTREQYF. The CDR3 DNA follows: TGTGCCAGCAGTCGGGACCTGACGAGGGAGCAGTACTTC.

This clonotype came up a few times. The rearrangement joins TRBV12-3 or TRBV12-4 to TRBJ1-2; 9 bases line up with TRBD1. V trimming: 6 bases; J trimming: 8 bases; junction bases outside the gene matches: 10. This CDR3 has 14 amino acids. The CDR3 reads CASRTGGAVEGYTF. In DNA form, the CDR3 reads TGTGCCAGCAGAACAGGGGGCGCGGTAGAAGGCTACACCTTC.

This clonotype was detected many times. The genes are TRBV10-3 and TRBJ2-7; 13 bases match TRBD2. CDR3 size: 17 residues. Unmatched junction bases numbered 3, after V lost 0 bases and J lost 1 base. From germline, CDR1 is ENHRY and CDR2 SYGVKD. Here the CDR3 reads CAISESPLAGGSYEQYF. The CDR3 DNA follows: TGTGCCATCAGTGAGTCCCCACTAGCGGGAGGGTCCTACGAGCAGTACTTC.

The chain couples TRBV12-3 or TRBV12-4 to TRBJ2-3; D unclear. Deletions cut 5 bases from V and 0 bases from J, with 9 bases between. The length of the CDR3 is 14 residues. Written as DNA, the CDR3 is TGTGCCAGCAGTGTACAGCAGAGCACAGATACGCAGTATTTT. It codes for CASSVQQSTDTQYF.

This clonotype was seen a handful of times. Its ends do not fully match the called genes, so a read error is possible. The chain employs TRBV7-2 and TRBJ2-4; TRBD2 matches 7 bases. Germline V gene data show CDR1 as SGHTA and CDR2 as FQGNSA. This CDR3 has 19 amino acids. CDR3 in DNA: TGTGCCAGCAGCGTAGCCCCTTACGGGAGGAATAGAGCCAAAAACATTCAGTACTTC. Its protein is CASSVAPYGRNRAKNIQYF.

This clonotype showed up just a few times. The rearrangement uses TRBV20-1 and TRBJ2-1, with D maybe TRBD1 (6 bases). V dropped 0 bases and J dropped 0 bases, with 15 bases sitting between them. Germline V gene sequence: CDR1 DFQATT, CDR2 SNEGSKA (reference sequence). CDR3 length: 17 residues. Here the CDR3 DNA reads TGCAGTGCTAGAGACCCCCAGGGGTATAGCTCCTACAATGAGCAGTTCTTC. Protein product: CSARDPQGYSSYNEQFF.

The rearrangement links TRBV7-2 to TRBJ2-4; 9 bases line up with TRBD2. The J call may be faulty, since TRBJ2-7 better matches the DNA end. Germline CDR1 SGHTA, CDR2 FQGNSA. There are 15 residues in the CDR3. The chain's CDR3 is CASSLGLAAQYEQYF. The DNA of the CDR3 is TGTGCCAGCAGCTTAGGACTAGCGGCGCAATACGAGCAGTACTTC.

The chain is built from TRBV4-1 and TRBJ1-2, with TRBD1 as a possible D gene (5 bases). This CDR3 contains 17 residues. Trimming took 1 base from V and 5 from J, leaving 20 bases between them. Germline assignment: CDR1 MGHRA and CDR2 YSYEKL. The CDR3 spells CASSQAQDPGRAYGYTF. CDR3 DNA: TGCGCCAGCAGCCAAGCGCAGGATCCGGGACGAGCTTATGGCTACACCTTC.

The CDR3 loop reads CASSSTTPGDQETQYF. The CDR3 bases are TGTGCCAGCAGCTCTACCACCCCTGGCGACCAAGAGACCCAGTACTTC. The rearrangement joins TRBV2 to TRBJ2-5; the D is unclear. Germline-derived CDR1 and CDR2 are SNHLY and FYNNEI. V was pared by 6 bases and J by 0 bases, with 17 bases between. The CDR3 consists of 16 residues.